The clone carrying this T cell receptor (beta chain) has a single count. Its antigen is unknown. Using immunoSEQ multiplex PCR, the repertoire was profiled, and TCRdb retains in-frame clones only, with some absent. Seen here are 100,000 to 150,000 clones, 70% to 90% observed once, and the top ten hold approximately 7%. Chemo-refractory metastatic non-small-cell lung cancer patients were treated with focal radiation plus CTLA-4 blockade with ipilimumab. Looked up from germline, CDR1 is ENHRY and CDR2 is SYGVKD. The V segment lost 5 bases and the J segment 3 bases; nucleotides outside the gene matches: 9. This CDR3 contains 16 residues. This record comes from a study of radiotherapy plus CTLA-4 blockade in lung cancer. Study-wide context: There were objective responses in 18% of patients, and approximately 30% had disease control.

Study-wide results and limits: In blood, TCR clones derived from the tumor expanded after radiotherapy plus ipilimumab. Increased serum interferon-beta after radiation also reportedly predicted response strongly.

The specimen was peripheral blood, collected from a patient treated with radiotherapy plus ipilimumab. The chain links TRBV10-3 to TRBJ2-7; 11 bases agree with TRBD2. The receptor's source is a human donor with non-small cell lung cancer that progressed on radiotherapy plus ipilimumab. In DNA form, the CDR3 reads TGTGCCATCAGTCTCTCCGGGACTAGCGGCTACTACGAGCAGTACTTC. Protein product: CAISLSGTSGYYEQYF.